These 21 T cell receptor beta chains were sequenced from one sample in a study of blood T cell repertoires in COVID-19. Repertoires were generated with immunoSEQ multiplex PCR, while TCRdb's copy carries only in-frame clones and drops some. The data contain a few hundred thousand clones, 65% to 90% of them singletons. Sequencing was performed on peripheral blood. The receptors were gathered from a man aged 40-55 years who had recovered from COVID-19.

This clone was found once. The rearrangement joins TRBV6-5 to TRBJ2-7; D is perhaps TRBD2 (6 bases). The V end was cut by 7 bases, the J end by 6 bases, with 19 bases between. The CDR3 is 14 amino acids. Germline V gene sequence: CDR1 MNHEY, CDR2 SVGAGI. CDR3 in amino acids: CASIPGGVYSEQYF. Here the CDR3 DNA reads TGTGCCAGCATCCCTGGCGGGGTATATAGCGAGCAGTACTTC.

J is TRBJ2-5 and V is TRBV2; 9 bases fit TRBD2. Germline V gene sequence: CDR1 SNHLY, CDR2 FYNNEI. V shed 8 bases, J shed 3 bases, and the junction held 10 bases outside the gene matches. The CDR3 runs 15 residues. The CDR3 loop is CASDDMREGEETQYF. The DNA of the CDR3 is TGTGCCAGCGACGATATGCGGGAGGGGGAAGAGACCCAGTACTTC.

The chain couples TRBV4-3 to TRBJ2-3; 8 bases agree with TRBD1. Germline CDR1 is LGHNA and CDR2 is YSLEER. Losses at the gene ends were 0 bases for V and 1 base for J; bases not matched to a gene: 6. This CDR3 spans 17 amino acids. Here the CDR3 reads CASSQDAPGQGTDTQYF. CDR3 nucleotides: TGCGCCAGCAGCCAAGACGCTCCGGGACAGGGCACAGATACGCAGTATTTT.

This clone was seen ten or more times. The rearrangement uses TRBV7-8 and TRBJ2-3; D remains unclear. The ends were cut back, 5 bases at V and 0 bases at J, with 9 bases in the middle. This CDR3 has 14 residues. Germline CDR1 SGHVS, CDR2 FQNEAQ. CDR3 loop: CASSPWASTDTQYF. The CDR3 bases are TGTGCCAGCAGCCCCTGGGCCAGCACAGATACGCAGTATTTT.

This clone occurred a few times. V and J are TRBV5-1 and TRBJ1-6; 7 nucleotides line up with TRBD1. Germline V gene lookup returns CDR1 SGHRS and CDR2 YFSETQ. The CDR3 extends over 16 amino acids. Unmatched junction bases numbered 11, after V lost 2 bases and J lost 9 bases. DNA of the CDR3: TGCGCCAGCAGCTTCGACAGGGCCCTACCGGGTTCACCCCTCCACTTT. This encodes CASSFDRALPGSPLHF.

The V and J genes are TRBV5-1 and TRBJ2-5, with 11 nucleotides matching TRBD2. V lost 1 base and J lost 7; bases outside the gene matches: 12. CDR1 and CDR2 from the germline V gene are SGHRS and YFSETQ. This CDR3 region has 17 residues. CDR3 loop: CASSLMLGLAEGGTQYF. The CDR3 coding sequence is TGCGCCAGCAGCTTGATGTTGGGACTAGCGGAAGGTGGGACCCAGTACTTC.

The rearrangement uses TRBV12-5 and TRBJ2-2; weak D call: TRBD1 (5 bases). CDR1 LGHNT and CDR2 FRNRAP come from the germline V gene. The CDR3 has 15 residues. Trimming cost V 0 bases and J 3 bases, with 8 bases left between them. The CDR3 DNA is TGTGCTAGTGGTTTGGTAGTGACAGACACCGGGGAGCTGTTTTTT. Translated, it gives CASGLVVTDTGELFF.

V and J are TRBV27 and TRBJ1-2; tentatively, D is TRBD1 (5 bases). V lost 4 bases and J 4 bases, leaving 10 bases between the germline ends. The CDR3 totals 13 residues. CDR1 and CDR2 (germline): MNHEY, SMNVEV (reference sequence). CDR3 protein: CASSWGGTYGYTF. The CDR3 bases are TGTGCCAGCAGTTGGGGGGGTACCTATGGCTACACCTTC.

The chain has TRBV9 and TRBJ2-3, with 7 nucleotides matching TRBD1. CDR3 size: 14 residues. The ends lost 0 bases at V and 4 bases at J; junction bases unmatched: 2. Per germline, CDR1 SGDLS and CDR2 YYNGEE. CDR3 nucleotide sequence: TGTGCCAGCAGCGTAGGAGACAGGGCAGATACGCAGTATTTT. Its protein is CASSVGDRADTQYF. Together with reference TRBV9 and TRBJ2-3, the CDR3 gives the full variable domain: DSGVTQTPKHLITATGQRVTLRCSPRSGDLSVYWYQQSLDQGLQFLIQYYNGEERAKGNILERFSAQQFPDLHSELNLSSLELGDSALYFCASSVGDRADTQYFGPGTRLTVL.

V usage is TRBV5-4 and J usage is TRBJ1-2; 11 positions match TRBD1. Germline-derived CDR1 and CDR2 are SGHNT and YYREEE (reference sequence). The J segment lost 8 bases and the V segment lost 4 bases, leaving 10 bases of the junction unmatched. This CDR3 region has 15 residues. CDR3 residues: CASSPGQGEMGGYTF. The CDR3 DNA is TGTGCCAGCAGCCCGGGACAGGGGGAAATGGGCGGCTACACCTTC.

The chain employs TRBV30 and TRBJ2-3; 8 bases are a match to TRBD2. The junction had 4 bases not matched to a gene; V was cut back by 8 bases and J by 0 bases. Germline V lookup: CDR1 GTSNPN, CDR2 SVGIG (reference sequence). This CDR3 is 13 amino acids long. The CDR3, as DNA: TGTGCCGGTAGCGGGGATAGCACAGATACGCAGTATTTT. Encoded protein: CAGSGDSTDTQYF. Together with reference TRBV30 and TRBJ2-3, the CDR3 gives the full variable domain: SQTIHQWPATLVQPVGSPLSLECTVEGTSNPNLYWYRQAAGRGLQLLFYSVGIGQISSEVPQNLSASRPQDRQFILSSKKLLLSDSGFYLCAGSGDSTDTQYFGPGTRLTVL.

This chain connects TRBV5-6 to TRBJ1-2; TRBD1 is a possible D gene (5 bases). This CDR3 comprises 14 residues. Looked up from germline, CDR1 is SGHDT and CDR2 is YYEEEE. The V end was cut by 2 bases, the J end by 2 bases, with 10 bases between. CDR3 DNA sequence: TGTGCCAGCAGCTTTAGGGGCCGGAACTATGGCTACACCTTC. Its protein product is CASSFRGRNYGYTF.

The gene calls are TRBV11-2 and TRBJ2-1, with D possibly matching TRBD2 (7 bases). Germline V CDR1 and CDR2: SGHAT, FQNNGV. CDR3 length: 15 residues. V gave up 4 bases and J gave up 9 bases, with 19 bases separating them. CDR3 nucleotides: TGTGCCAGCAGCTCGGCGGCGGGGGCGATCACTGAGCAGTTCTTC. Amino acid sequence: CASSSAAGAITEQFF.

The chain employs TRBV27 and TRBJ1-2; TRBD1 aligns across 7 bases. Germline CDR1 is MNHEY and CDR2 is SMNVEV (reference sequence). V was pared by 3 bases and J by 6 bases, with 10 bases of the junction left unmatched. This CDR3 is 15 amino acids long. CDR3 loop: CASSFLPGGGDGYTF. CDR3 nucleotide sequence: TGTGCCAGCAGTTTTCTCCCAGGGGGTGGGGATGGCTACACCTTC.

As regards this clone: Its ends do not fully match the called genes, so a read error is possible. The chain has TRBV19 and TRBJ2-1; 9 bases line up with TRBD2. In germline, CDR1 is LNHDA, CDR2 SQIVND (reference sequence). This CDR3 comprises 13 residues. The CDR3 region is CASSPGLASGEIF. The CDR3 nucleotides read TGTGCCAGTAGCCCGGGACTAGCCTCCGGCGAAATCTTC.

The rearrangement uses TRBV7-2 and TRBJ2-1; D gene uncertain. This CDR3 is built from 15 residues. Germline V gene sequence: CDR1 SGHTA, CDR2 FQGNSA. The V and J ends lost 6 bases and 0 bases respectively, with 12 bases between them. The CDR3 DNA reads as TGTGCCAGCAGACCTGGTTGGAGCTCCTACAATGAGCAGTTCTTC. This translates into CASRPGWSSYNEQFF.

J is TRBJ1-6 and V is TRBV7-2; 10 bases match TRBD1. Trimming at V came to 5 bases and at J to 6 bases, leaving 4 bases not matched to a gene. Germline V gene lookup returns CDR1 SGHTA and CDR2 FQGNSA. This CDR3 region has 15 residues. The CDR3 coding sequence is TGTGCCAGCAGCCTGGACAGGGGGAGTAATTCACCCCTCCACTTT. This gives the protein CASSLDRGSNSPLHF. Full variable domain (outside the CDR3, taken from reference TRBV7-2 and TRBJ1-6): GAGVSQSPSNKVTEKGKDVELRCDPISGHTALYWYRQSLGQGLEFLIYFQGNSAPDKSGLPSDRFSAERTGGSVSTLTIQRTQQEDSAVYLCASSLDRGSNSPLHFGNGTRLTVT.

The genes are TRBV30 and TRBJ1-5, with TRBD1 identical over 8 bases. CDR1 and CDR2 from the germline V gene are GTSNPN and SVGIG (reference sequence). With 6 bases clipped from V and 5 bases from J, the junction kept 9 bases outside the gene matches. There are 14 residues in the CDR3. Written as DNA, the CDR3 is TGTGCCTGCACTGATACAGGGGGACATCAGCCCCAGCATTTT. This codes for CACTDTGGHQPQHF.

The chain combines TRBV2 with TRBJ2-3; tentatively, D is TRBD2 (6 bases). Germline V CDR1 and CDR2: SNHLY, FYNNEI. V was pared by 4 bases and J by 3 bases, with 17 bases between. The CDR3 has 16 amino acids. DNA of the CDR3: TGTGCCAGCAGTGTTGAGGCGGGACGGTTTACAGATACGCAGTATTTT. It codes for CASSVEAGRFTDTQYF.

This chain joins TRBV30 and TRBJ2-5; 9 bases fit TRBD2. CDR1 and CDR2 (germline): GTSNPN, SVGIG (reference sequence). The CDR3 consists of 17 residues. V lost 3 bases and J lost 2; bases outside the gene matches: 13. The CDR3 is CAWSGRVVAGVQETQYF. The CDR3 coding sequence is TGTGCCTGGAGCGGCCGGGTTGTAGCGGGAGTACAAGAGACCCAGTACTTC.

The chain employs TRBV4-1 and TRBJ1-2, with D possibly being TRBD1 (5 bases). This CDR3 region has 14 residues. V was trimmed by 4 bases and J by 5 bases, leaving 14 bases between them. Germline V gene lookup returns CDR1 MGHRA and CDR2 YSYEKL. The DNA for the CDR3 is TGCGCCAGCAGCCGTCAGAGAGACAGTTATGGCTACACCTTC. This translates into CASSRQRDSYGYTF.